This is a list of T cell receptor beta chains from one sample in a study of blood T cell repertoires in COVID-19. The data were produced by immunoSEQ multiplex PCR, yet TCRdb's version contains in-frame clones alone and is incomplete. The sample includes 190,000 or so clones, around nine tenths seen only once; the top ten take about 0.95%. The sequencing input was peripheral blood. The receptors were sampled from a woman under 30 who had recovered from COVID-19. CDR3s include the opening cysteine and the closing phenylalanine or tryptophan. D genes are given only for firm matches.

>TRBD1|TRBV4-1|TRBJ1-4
CASSQGQTGEQEKLFF
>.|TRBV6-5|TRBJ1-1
CASSSGSRPNTEAFF
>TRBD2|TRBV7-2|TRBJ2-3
CASSLSTSAGRLSTDTQYF
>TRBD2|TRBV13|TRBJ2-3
CASSQGLAGGSTDTQYF
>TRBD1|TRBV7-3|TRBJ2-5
CASSPHGGQGQETQYF
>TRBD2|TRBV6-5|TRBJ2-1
CASRSGTSGGNEQFF
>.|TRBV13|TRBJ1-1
CASSFTRENTEAFF
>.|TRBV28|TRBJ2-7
CASSFPNHEQYF
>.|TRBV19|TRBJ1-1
CASSPRQDVWDTEAFF
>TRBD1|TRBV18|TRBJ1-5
CASSLDNRGHQPQHF
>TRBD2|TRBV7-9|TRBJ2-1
CASRGTSASLEQFF
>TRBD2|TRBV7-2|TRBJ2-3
CASSLVGLAYDTQYF
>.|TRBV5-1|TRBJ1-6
CASSGGWVDNSPLHF
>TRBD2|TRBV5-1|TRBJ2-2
CASSPQSGRVFGELFF
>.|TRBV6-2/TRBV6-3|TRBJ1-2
CASSYGGGYTF
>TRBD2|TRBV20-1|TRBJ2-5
CSASYSGRVETQYF
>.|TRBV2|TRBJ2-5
CASREYLETQYF
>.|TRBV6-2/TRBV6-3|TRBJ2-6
CASSKRMNSGANVLTF